Listed here are 21 T cell receptor beta chains from one sample, sequenced in a study of vaccination and CD4 T cells after COVID-19. Oncomine TCR Beta short-read sequencing was applied to DNA from cultured CD4+ T cells. TCRdb re-derived calls from the PCR reads in MiXCR, one entry per CDR3 protein. The data contain 7,500 or so distinct CDR3 sequences, approximately 20% of them singletons. These receptors lack a known antigen. As to treatment: roughly ten-day PBMC culture with coronavirus spike peptide pools or control peptides (ViraFEST assay). Sequenced material: CD4+ T cells from blood, cultured in vitro, taken after SARS-CoV-2 vaccination. The source of these receptors is a human donor who had recovered from COVID-19.

This clonotype was recorded at least ten times. This chain links TRBV28 with TRBJ1-2; 9 bases map to TRBD1. The V gene end was trimmed by 10 bases and the J gene end by 6 bases; junction bases not matched to a gene: 12. The CDR3 totals 14 residues. CDR1 is MDHEN and CDR2 is SYDVKM in the germline V gene. The CDR3 DNA reads TGTGCCACCAGGACAGGGGAACTCCGTGATGGCTACACCTTC. Protein: CATRTGELRDGYTF.

In its sample, this clonotype ranks as medium-sized. V and J are TRBV28 and TRBJ1-2, with TRBD1 identical over 9 bases. CDR1 and CDR2 (germline): MDHEN, SYDVKM. CDR3 length: 15 residues. Losses at the gene ends were 2 bases for V and 5 bases for J; bases not matched to a gene: 6. As DNA, the CDR3 is TGTGCCAGCAGTTTAAGGGACAGGGTTCGGTATGGCTACACCTTC. Protein: CASSLRDRVRYGYTF.

As for this clonotype: A much larger clone differs by one base, so this may be a read error. The DNA of the CDR3 is TGCGCCAGCGCCTCGAGGGGGGGAAACGGCTACACCTTC. This encodes CASASRGGNGYTF. This chain connects TRBV10-2 to TRBJ1-2; the D gene is possibly TRBD1 (6 bases). V gave up 8 bases and J gave up 8 bases, with 18 bases separating them. The CDR3 contains 13 residues. In germline, CDR1 is WSHSY, CDR2 SAAADI.

By sample fraction, this clonotype is medium-sized. The rearrangement uses TRBV20-1 and TRBJ1-6; D might be TRBD1 (5 bases). The CDR3 is 13 amino acids. The germline CDR1 and CDR2 sequences are DFQATT and SNEGSKA (reference sequence). V lost 1 base to trimming and J lost 7 bases, with 8 bases between them. The CDR3 loop is CSARVGGNSPLHF. Here the CDR3 DNA reads TGCAGTGCTAGAGTGGGGGGAAATTCACCCCTCCACTTT.

This clonotype came up many times. Written as DNA, the CDR3 is TGCAGTGCTAGAGATTACCTGGGTACAGATACGCAGTATTTT. Translation: CSARDYLGTDTQYF. The J gene is TRBJ2-3, the V gene TRBV20-1, with no clear D. There are 14 residues in the CDR3. The germline gives CDR1 DFQATT, CDR2 SNEGSKA (reference sequence). The V and J ends lost 0 bases and 3 bases respectively, with 10 bases between them.

V and J are TRBV5-4 and TRBJ1-2, with D hard to call. CDR1 SGHNT and CDR2 YYREEE come from the germline V gene (reference sequence). The V gene lost 4 bases and the J gene lost 4 bases, with 11 bases spanning the gap. This CDR3 spans 13 amino acids. In DNA, the CDR3 is TGTGCCAGCAGCCCTACACGAGGCTATGGCTACACCTTC. Its translation is CASSPTRGYGYTF.

V gene TRBV12-3 or TRBV12-4 combines with J gene TRBJ2-7; the D is unclear. V lost 6 bases and J 0 bases, leaving 3 bases between the germline ends. The CDR3 loop spans 11 amino acids. The CDR3 protein is CASSSSYEQYF. Here the CDR3 DNA reads TGTGCCAGCAGCTCCTCCTACGAGCAGTACTTC.

Many counts were recorded for this clonotype. In DNA form, the CDR3 reads TGCAGTGCTCCTCTTGGGAGGGCGGACAATTCACCCCTCCACTTT. It encodes CSAPLGRADNSPLHF. The chain joins TRBV20-1 to TRBJ1-6; D unclear. The CDR3 loop spans 15 amino acids. Trimming took off 5 bases at V and 7 bases at J, with 18 bases between the two ends. Germline V gene data show CDR1 as DFQATT and CDR2 as SNEGSKA (reference sequence).

This clonotype was seen more than once but under ten times. V is TRBV29-1 and J is TRBJ2-7; perhaps D is TRBD1 or TRBD2 (6 bases each). The CDR3 contains 14 residues. Germline V gene sequence: CDR1 SQVTM, CDR2 ANQGSEA. V lost 4 bases and J lost 2, with 15 bases in between. Here the CDR3 DNA reads TGCAGCGTTGGTCGGGGGCGGAACACCTACGAGCAGTACTTC. Translation gives CSVGRGRNTYEQYF.

This clonotype came up many times. The V and J genes are TRBV28 and TRBJ1-5; 11 nucleotides line up with TRBD1. Germline values: CDR1 MDHEN, CDR2 SYDVKM. This CDR3 spans 16 amino acids. The junction had 4 bases not matched to a gene; V was cut back by 6 bases and J by 0 bases. The CDR3 nucleotides read TGTGCCAGCAGGGGACAGGGGGGGGATAGCAATCAGCCCCAGCATTTT. Translating gives CASRGQGGDSNQPQHF.

This chain links TRBV27 with TRBJ1-5, with D unresolved. This CDR3 contains 15 residues. Trimming cost V 5 bases and J 7 bases, with 18 bases left between them. CDR1 and CDR2 from the germline V gene are MNHEY and SMNVEV (reference sequence). Written as DNA, the CDR3 is TGTGCCAGCAGTGCCCGGAGGGTTAGTTGGCAGCCCCAGCATTTT. This sequence encodes CASSARRVSWQPQHF.

The chain uses TRBV27 and TRBJ1-3; TRBD1 might be the D (5 bases). This CDR3 is 14 amino acids long. V was shortened by 6 bases and J by 7 bases, with 16 bases between the two germline ends. From germline, CDR1 is MNHEY and CDR2 SMNVEV (reference sequence). CDR3 region: CASRPGGARNTIYF. As DNA, the CDR3 is TGTGCCAGCAGACCCGGGGGAGCTCGGAACACCATATATTTT.

This clonotype came up a few times. This chain connects TRBV21-1 to TRBJ2-7; TRBD1 reflects the table's D call only, with no check against the DNA. TRBV21-1 is a known pseudogene. This CDR3 region has 17 residues. The CDR3 protein is CASSNWTGPGAKAEQYF. CDR3 DNA sequence: TGTGCCAGCAGCAATTGGACGGGGCCGGGAGCTAAGGCCGAGCAGTACTTC.

This clonotype was seen repeatedly, ten times or more. This chain links TRBV7-9 with TRBJ1-2; D is unresolved. The length of the CDR3 is 12 residues. CDR1 SEHNR and CDR2 FQNEAQ come from the germline V gene (reference sequence). V lost 2 bases to trimming and J lost 7 bases, with 8 bases between them. CDR3 region: CASSLQGFGYTF. In DNA form, the CDR3 reads TGTGCCAGCAGCTTACAAGGGTTTGGCTACACCTTC.

This clonotype has a count of ten or more. This rearrangement joins TRBV15 to TRBJ2-5, with 8 bases matching TRBD1. Germline loops: CDR1 LNHNV, CDR2 YYDKDF (reference sequence). V was clipped by 1 base and J by 5 bases; unmatched bases: 9. CDR3 length: 16 residues. The CDR3 reads CATSRGGSRGRETQYF. The CDR3 nucleotides read TGTGCCACCAGCAGAGGAGGGAGCAGGGGGCGCGAGACCCAGTACTTC.

The rearrangement joins TRBV20-1 to TRBJ1-2; D is perhaps TRBD1 (5 bases). CDR1 and CDR2 from the germline V gene are DFQATT and SNEGSKA (reference sequence). This CDR3 comprises 13 residues. Trimming removed 5 bases at V and 7 bases at J, with 17 bases between. CDR3: CSAFWTVGGGYTF. DNA of the CDR3: TGCAGTGCTTTTTGGACGGTTGGGGGTGGCTACACCTTC.

This clonotype was seen ten or more times. The CDR3 region is CSAYSGTGAYEQYF. In DNA, the CDR3 is TGCAGTGCTTACTCCGGGACAGGGGCCTACGAGCAGTACTTC. This chain joins TRBV20-1 and TRBJ2-7, with TRBD1 matching over 10 bases. J gave up 2 bases and V 5 bases, and 6 bases lay outside the gene matches. CDR3 length: 14 amino acids. Looked up from germline, CDR1 is DFQATT and CDR2 is SNEGSKA (reference sequence).

V is TRBV6-5 and J is TRBJ2-3, with D uncertain. This CDR3 has 12 amino acids. V gave up 0 bases and J gave up 6 bases, with 4 bases separating them. The germline V gene has CDR1 MNHEY and CDR2 SVGAGI. CDR3 sequence (DNA): TGTGCCAGCAGTTACTCTCCGGATACGCAGTATTTT. Its translation is CASSYSPDTQYF.

This clonotype is labeled medium-sized. The rearrangement links TRBV7-2 to TRBJ2-1; 13 bases align to TRBD2. Germline CDR1 and CDR2: SGHTA and FQGNSA. V trimming: 4 bases; J trimming: 8 bases; junction bases outside the gene matches: 5. The CDR3 contains 15 residues. DNA for the CDR3: TGTGCCAGCAGCTCGGGACTAGCGGGAAGGGATGAGCAGTTCTTC. It codes for CASSSGLAGRDEQFF.

V gene TRBV5-6 combines with J gene TRBJ2-5; TRBD1 matches 9 bases. In germline, CDR1 is SGHDT, CDR2 YYEEEE. The CDR3 runs 15 residues. Trimming removed 3 bases from V and 5 bases from J; junction bases left unmatched: 8. The DNA for the CDR3 is TGTGCCAGCAGCTGGGACAGGGATTTGAGGGAGACCCAGTACTTC. Amino acid sequence: CASSWDRDLRETQYF.

The V call is TRBV5-5, the J call TRBJ2-3; 14 nucleotides match TRBD2. CDR3 length: 15 residues. V lost 4 bases, J lost 5 bases, and 3 bases stayed unmatched. In germline, CDR1 is SGHKS, CDR2 YYEKEE (reference sequence). For the CDR3, the DNA is TGTGCCAGCAGCCCTGGACTAGCGGGAGGAGATACGCAGTATTTT. Translating it yields CASSPGLAGGDTQYF.